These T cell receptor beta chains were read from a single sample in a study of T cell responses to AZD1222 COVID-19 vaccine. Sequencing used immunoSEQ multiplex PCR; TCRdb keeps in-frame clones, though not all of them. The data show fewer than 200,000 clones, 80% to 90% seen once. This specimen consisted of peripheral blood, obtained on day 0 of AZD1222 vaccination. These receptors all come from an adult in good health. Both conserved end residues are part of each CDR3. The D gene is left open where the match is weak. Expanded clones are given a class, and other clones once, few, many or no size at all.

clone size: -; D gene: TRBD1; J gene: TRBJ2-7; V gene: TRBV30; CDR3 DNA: TGTGCCTGGAGGGGGGGACAGGCCCACTACGAGCAGTACTTC; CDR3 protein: CAWRGGQAHYEQYF
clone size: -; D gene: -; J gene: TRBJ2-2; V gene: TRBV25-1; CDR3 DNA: TGTGCCAGCGTGGGGAGAGGGAGCACCGGGGAGCTGTTTTTT; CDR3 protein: CASVGRGSTGELFF
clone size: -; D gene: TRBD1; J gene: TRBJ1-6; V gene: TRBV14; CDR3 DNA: TGTGCCAGCAGCCAAGGCCCCGGGACAGCTTCACCCCTCCACTTT; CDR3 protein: CASSQGPGTASPLHF
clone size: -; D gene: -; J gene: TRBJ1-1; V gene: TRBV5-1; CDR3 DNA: TGCGCCAGCAGCGCAGGACAGCTCACTGAAGCTTTCTTT; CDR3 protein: CASSAGQLTEAFF
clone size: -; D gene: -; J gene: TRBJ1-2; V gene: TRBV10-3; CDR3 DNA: TGTGCCATCAGTGAGGACAGATTAAGCTATGGCTACACCTTC; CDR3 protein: CAISEDRLSYGYTF
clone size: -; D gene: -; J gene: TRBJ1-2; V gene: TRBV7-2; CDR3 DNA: TGTGCCAGCAGCTTATCCAGCAACTATGGCTACACCTTC; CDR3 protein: CASSLSSNYGYTF
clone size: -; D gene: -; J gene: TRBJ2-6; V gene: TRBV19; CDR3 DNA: TGTGCCAGTACCGGTTTGCAATCTGGGGCCAACGTCCTGACTTTC; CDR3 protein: CASTGLQSGANVLTF
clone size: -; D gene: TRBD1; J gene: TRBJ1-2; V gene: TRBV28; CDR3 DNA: TGTGCCAGCAGTTTGGACAGGGGGCGGTATGGCTACACCTTC; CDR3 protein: CASSLDRGRYGYTF
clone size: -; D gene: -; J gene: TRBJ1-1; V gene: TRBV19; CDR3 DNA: TGTGCCAGTAGTATTCGAGGGGGAGAAGCTTTCTTT; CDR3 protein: CASSIRGGEAFF
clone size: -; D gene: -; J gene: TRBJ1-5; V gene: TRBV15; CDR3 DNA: TGTGCCACCAGCAGAGATCCGGGGTCTGGGGTCAGTCAGCCCCAGCATTTT; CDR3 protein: CATSRDPGSGVSQPQHF
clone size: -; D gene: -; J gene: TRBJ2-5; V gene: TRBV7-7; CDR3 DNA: TGTGCTAGCAGCTTAGGGGGACGGGGAAATCAAGAGACCCAGTACTTC; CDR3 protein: CASSLGGRGNQETQYF
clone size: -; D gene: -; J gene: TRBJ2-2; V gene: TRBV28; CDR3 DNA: TGTGCCAGCAGTTTGGTGCTGAACACCGGGGAGCTGTTTTTT; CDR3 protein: CASSLVLNTGELFF
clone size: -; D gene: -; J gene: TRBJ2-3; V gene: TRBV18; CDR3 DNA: TGTGCCAGCTCACCCCCCCAAGGGTTCACAGATACGCAGTATTTT; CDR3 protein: CASSPPQGFTDTQYF
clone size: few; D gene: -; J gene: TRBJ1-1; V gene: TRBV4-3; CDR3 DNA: TGCGCCAGCAGCCAAAGGAACCCTCCTGAAGCTTTCTTT; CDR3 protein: CASSQRNPPEAFF
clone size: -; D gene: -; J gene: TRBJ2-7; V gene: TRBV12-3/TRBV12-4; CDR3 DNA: TGTGCCAGCAGGCGAAGCGGTTCCTACGAGCAGTACTTC; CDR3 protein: CASRRSGSYEQYF
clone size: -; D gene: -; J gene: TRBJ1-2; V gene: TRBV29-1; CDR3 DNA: TGCAGCGTCCTGTCTAACTATGGCTACACCTTC; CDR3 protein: CSVLSNYGYTF
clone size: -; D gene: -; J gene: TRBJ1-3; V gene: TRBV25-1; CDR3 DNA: TGTGCCAGCAGTGAGCTGAACGATTCGGGGGACACCATATATTTT; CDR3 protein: CASSELNDSGDTIYF
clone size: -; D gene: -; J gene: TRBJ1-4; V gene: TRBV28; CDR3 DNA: TGTGCCAGCAGTCCAAGGGAAAAACTGTTTTTT; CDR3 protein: CASSPREKLFF
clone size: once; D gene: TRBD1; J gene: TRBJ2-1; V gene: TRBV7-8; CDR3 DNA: TGTGCCAGCAGCCCTCGATTCGGCCGACAGGGGGCGATCTCCTACAATGAGCAGTTCTTC; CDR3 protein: CASSPRFGRQGAISYNEQFF
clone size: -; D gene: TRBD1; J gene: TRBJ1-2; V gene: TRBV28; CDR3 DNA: TGTGCCAGCAGGGGGACAGGGACTGACTATGGCTACACCTTC; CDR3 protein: CASRGTGTDYGYTF
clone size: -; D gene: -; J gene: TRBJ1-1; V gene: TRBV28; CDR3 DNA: TGTGCCAGCAGCCGTGGGGGAAATCATATAATTGAAGCTTTCTTT; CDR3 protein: CASSRGGNHIIEAFF
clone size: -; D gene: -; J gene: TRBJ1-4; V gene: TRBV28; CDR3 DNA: TGTGCCAGCAGTTTAGAAGGGGGGACGGGGACCCGAGGGCTGTTTTTT; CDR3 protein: CASSLEGGTGTRGLFF
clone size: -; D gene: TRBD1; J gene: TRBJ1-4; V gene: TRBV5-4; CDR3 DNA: TGTGCCAGCAGCCCAGGGGGAGGGTATGAAAAACTGTTTTTT; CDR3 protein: CASSPGGGYEKLFF
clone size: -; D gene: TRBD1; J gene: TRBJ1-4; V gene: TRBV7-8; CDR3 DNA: TGTGCCAGCAGCTGGCGCAGAATCCCGGACAGGGGAAGTAATGAAAAACTGTTTTTT; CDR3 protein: CASSWRRIPDRGSNEKLFF
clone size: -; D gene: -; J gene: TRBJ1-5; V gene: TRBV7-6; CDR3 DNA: TGTGCCAGCAGCTTAGGGGGGGGTAGCAATCAGCCCCAGCATTTT; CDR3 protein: CASSLGGGSNQPQHF
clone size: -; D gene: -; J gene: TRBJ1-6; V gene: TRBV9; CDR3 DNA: TGTGCCAGCAGCCGGGACGGCAGCCATTATAATTCACCCCTCCACTTT; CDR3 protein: CASSRDGSHYNSPLHF
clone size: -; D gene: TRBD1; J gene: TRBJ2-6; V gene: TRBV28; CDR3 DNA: TGTGCCAGCTCTGTCGAGACAGGGATCTCTGGGGCCAACGTCCTGACTTTC; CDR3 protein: CASSVETGISGANVLTF
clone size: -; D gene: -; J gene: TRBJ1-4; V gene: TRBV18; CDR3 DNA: TGTGCCAGCTCACGGCAGGGAGATGAAAAACTGTTTTTT; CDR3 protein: CASSRQGDEKLFF
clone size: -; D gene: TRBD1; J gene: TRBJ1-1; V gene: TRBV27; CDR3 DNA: TGTGCCAGCAGTTCATTCGGGACAGAACTCTCGAACACTGAAGCTTTCTTT; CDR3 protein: CASSSFGTELSNTEAFF
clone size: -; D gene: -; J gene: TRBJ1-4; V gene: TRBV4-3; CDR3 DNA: TGCGCCAGCAGCCAAGCCTCAAGCCCAAATGAAAAACTGTTTTTT; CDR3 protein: CASSQASSPNEKLFF
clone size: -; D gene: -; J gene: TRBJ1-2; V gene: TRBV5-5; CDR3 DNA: TGTGCCAGCAGCAAAGGACAGAACTATGGCTACACCTTC; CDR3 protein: CASSKGQNYGYTF
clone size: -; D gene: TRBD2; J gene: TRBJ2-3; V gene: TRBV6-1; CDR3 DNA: TGTGCCAGCAGTGTAGCGGGGGGATACACAGATACGCAGTATTTT; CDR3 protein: CASSVAGGYTDTQYF
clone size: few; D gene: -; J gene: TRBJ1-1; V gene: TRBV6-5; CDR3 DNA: TGTGCCAGCAGTTACGAACAGTTGAACACTGAAGCTTTCTTT; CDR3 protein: CASSYEQLNTEAFF
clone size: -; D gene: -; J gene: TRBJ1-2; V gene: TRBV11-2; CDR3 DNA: TGTGCCAGCAGCTTAAACGGGAACGGCTACACCTTC; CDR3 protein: CASSLNGNGYTF
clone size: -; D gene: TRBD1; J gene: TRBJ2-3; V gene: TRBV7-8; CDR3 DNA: TGTGCCAGCAGAACATCACCCGGGACAGGGCTGACAGATACGCAGTATTTT; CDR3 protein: CASRTSPGTGLTDTQYF
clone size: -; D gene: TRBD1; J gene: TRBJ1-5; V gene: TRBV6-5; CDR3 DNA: TGTGCCAGCACTACGACAGGGCCCAATCAGCCCCAGCATTTT; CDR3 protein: CASTTTGPNQPQHF
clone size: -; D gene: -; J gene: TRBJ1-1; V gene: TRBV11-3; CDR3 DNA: TGTGCCAGCAGTTCGGGACTGACCACTGAAGCTTTCTTT; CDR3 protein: CASSSGLTTEAFF
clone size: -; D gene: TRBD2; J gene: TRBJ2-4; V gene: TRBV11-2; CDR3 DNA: TGTGCCAGCAGCTCTAGCGGGGAACGTTACATTCAGTACTTC; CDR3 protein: CASSSSGERYIQYF
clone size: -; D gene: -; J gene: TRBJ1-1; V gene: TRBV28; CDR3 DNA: TGTGCCAGCAGGAGGATGAACACTGAAGCTTTCTTT; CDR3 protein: CASRRMNTEAFF
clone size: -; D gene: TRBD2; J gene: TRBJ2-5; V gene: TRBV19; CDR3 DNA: TGTGCCAGTAGTATGCCCGGACCTAGCGGGATAGAGACCCAGTACTTC; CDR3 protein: CASSMPGPSGIETQYF
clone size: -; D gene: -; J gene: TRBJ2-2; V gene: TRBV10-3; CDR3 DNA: TGTGCCATCGGGACCTTATCAGGGGGGGCAGGCGGGGAGCTGTTTTTT; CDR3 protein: CAIGTLSGGAGGELFF
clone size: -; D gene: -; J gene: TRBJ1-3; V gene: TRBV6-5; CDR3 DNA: TGTGCCAGCATTATGAACTCTGGAAACACCATATATTTT; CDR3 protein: CASIMNSGNTIYF